These T cell receptor beta chains were read from a single sample in a study of T cells in Graves' hyperthyroidism and ophthalmopathy. TCRdb fed the multiplex PCR reads into MiXCR, producing one record per CDR3 protein. The sample consists of a few hundred thousand distinct CDR3 sequences, roughly 25% of them appearing once. The source material was blood. Receptors originate from a man aged 50-59 years with Graves' hyperthyroidism. The CDR3 runs from the conserved cysteine through the conserved F or W. D genes are given only for firm matches. Some rows have no size entry. The others give once, few or many, or a class for an expanded clone.

>NA|TRBJ1-2|NA|TRBV18|15
TGTGCCAGCTCACCACGAACAGTCCCCGACTATGGCTACACCTTC
CASSPRTVPDYGYTF
>NA|TRBJ2-7|NA|TRBV7-9|14
TGTGCCAGCTCGAACGACCGCTTCGCTGGGGAGCAGTACTTC
CASSNDRFAGEQYF
>NA|TRBJ2-2|TRBD1|TRBV7-3|15
TGTGCCAGCAGCTTAGACAGGGAAACGACCGGGGAGCTGTTTTTT
CASSLDRETTGELFF
>many|TRBJ1-6|NA|TRBV11-2|15
TGTGCCAGCAGCTTAACGACAGATGGTACTTCACCCCTCCACTTT
CASSLTTDGTSPLHF
>NA|TRBJ2-3|TRBD1|TRBV7-9|16
TGTGCCAGCAGCTTAGCACGGGACAGGGGCACAGATACGCAGTATTTT
CASSLARDRGTDTQYF
>few|TRBJ2-5|TRBD1|TRBV11-1|15
TGTGCCAGCAGCTTGACAGGGAAGGCAGGGGAGACCCAGTACTTC
CASSLTGKAGETQYF
>NA|TRBJ2-3|NA|TRBV29-1|16
TGCAGCGCAGCCTACTGGCGGGAAGAAAGTACAGATACGCAGTATTTT
CSAAYWREESTDTQYF
>NA|TRBJ2-3|TRBD1|TRBV5-6|15
TGTGCCAGCAGTTACGACAGGGTGAGCACAGATACGCAGTATTTT
CASSYDRVSTDTQYF
>few|TRBJ2-7|TRBD2|TRBV6-5|14
TGTGCCAGCAGTTACGCGGGAGGGCCCTACGAGCAGTACTTC
CASSYAGGPYEQYF
>many|TRBJ2-3|NA|TRBV2|12
TGTGCCAGCAGCTCTTGGGGGGATACGCAGTATTTT
CASSSWGDTQYF
>NA|TRBJ2-3|TRBD2|TRBV20-1|14
TGCAGTGCAAGAACTAGCGGAGCTACAGATACGCAGTATTTT
CSARTSGATDTQYF
>NA|TRBJ2-6|TRBD1|TRBV19|18
TGTGCCAGTAGTACCGGACAGGGTACAGTATCTGGGGCCAACGTCCTGACTTTC
CASSTGQGTVSGANVLTF
>NA|TRBJ2-7|TRBD1|TRBV2|16
TGTGCCAGCACTGCGTTCGGACAGGACTTGAGCTACGAGCAGTACTTC
CASTAFGQDLSYEQYF
>many|TRBJ1-1|NA|TRBV7-6|11
TGTGCCAGCCGGTCGAACACTGAAGCTTTCTTT
CASRSNTEAFF
>few|TRBJ2-5|NA|TRBV7-9|15
TGTGCCAGCAGCTGGGGGCCGACAGTGCAAGAGACCCAGTACTTC
CASSWGPTVQETQYF
>many|TRBJ1-4|NA|TRBV20-1|12
TGCAGTGCTAGTAACAGGCGGGGAAAACTGTTTTTT
CSASNRRGKLFF
>many|TRBJ2-7|NA|TRBV28|14
TGTGCCAGCAGTTCGACAGGTACTTCCTACGAGCAGTACTTC
CASSSTGTSYEQYF
>many|TRBJ1-2|NA|TRBV2|14
TGTGCCAGCAGTGAAAAGCCCACAGGTTATGGCTACACCTTC
CASSEKPTGYGYTF
>NA|TRBJ2-7|TRBD1|TRBV20-1|11
TGCAGCGCCAACAGGGGAGACGAGCAGTACTTC
CSANRGDEQYF